Shown below are 21 T cell receptor beta chains from a single sample sequenced in a study of T cell clusters in autoimmune cytopenias. One tube held mixed TRB-A and TRB-B primer pools for touch-down PCR. Using the multiplex PCR reads, TCRdb records one entry per CDR3 protein without DNA. The sample totals several thousand distinct CDR3 sequences. Each sample's input was around 250 ng genomic DNA, 35,000 to 40,000 genome equivalents. Separately, the same data were catalogued under a study of T cell repertoires in aging, cancer and after chemotherapy.

The sample comprised peripheral blood. The receptors were gathered from a human donor in good health.

This chain uses TRBV7-2 with TRBJ2-2. The length of the CDR3 is 12 residues. Germline V lookup: CDR1 SGHTA, CDR2 FQGNSA. CDR3 in amino acids: CASSPLVGELFF. The whole variable domain, filled in from reference TRBV7-2 and TRBJ2-2, reads GAGVSQSPSNKVTEKGKDVELRCDPISGHTALYWYRQSLGQGLEFLIYFQGNSAPDKSGLPSDRFSAERTGGSVSTLTIQRTQQEDSAVYLCASSPLVGELFFGEGSRLTVL.

According to its frequency, this clonotype is medium-sized. The chain couples TRBV11-1 to TRBJ2-1; as DNA is missing, the TRBD2 call by TCRdb cannot be tested. Germline CDR1 is SGHAT and CDR2 is FQDESV (reference sequence). This CDR3 comprises 15 residues. CDR3 region: CASSFKLAAYNEQFF.

The chain links TRBV7-6 to TRBJ1-3. The CDR3 is 18 amino acids. Looked up from germline, CDR1 is SGHVS and CDR2 is FNYEAQ. The CDR3 region is CASSLALRGKDSGNTIYF.

The chain uses TRBV10-3 and TRBJ2-3; lacking DNA, the TRBD2 call made by TCRdb goes unchecked. The CDR3 covers 15 residues. The germline V gene encodes CDR1 ENHRY and CDR2 SYGVKD. This chain's CDR3 is CAISGDPRGTDTQYF.

V and J are TRBV6-5 and TRBJ2-5. Looked up from germline, CDR1 is MNHEY and CDR2 is SVGAGI. CDR3 length: 11 amino acids. This CDR3 is CASKGQETQYF.

This chain uses TRBV5-1 with TRBJ1-2; TCRdb selects TRBD1, and the lack of DNA leaves this call unchecked. The CDR3 loop spans 14 amino acids. The V gene's germline CDR1 is SGHRS and CDR2 YFSETQ. The CDR3 region is CASSLGGQNYGYTF.

The V gene is TRBV7-9, the J gene TRBJ2-7. From germline, CDR1 is SEHNR and CDR2 FQNEAQ (reference sequence). The CDR3 length is 12 residues. The CDR3 sequence: CASSFDVGEQYF.

Considering frequency, this clonotype is medium-sized. V gene TRBV5-5 combines with J gene TRBJ2-5; no DNA is available, so the TRBD1 call from TCRdb remains unchecked. This CDR3 contains 14 residues. Per the germline V gene, CDR1 is SGHKS and CDR2 is YYEKEE (reference sequence). CDR3 amino acids: CASSLMRGQETQYF.

The chain links TRBV12-3 or TRBV12-4 to TRBJ2-4; no DNA is available, so the TRBD1 call from TCRdb remains unchecked. The CDR3 is 17 residues long. CDR3 sequence reads: CASSRDRGSMAKNIQYF.

By frequency, this clonotype registers large. V gene TRBV30 combines with J gene TRBJ2-1; TCRdb gives TRBD2 as the D gene, but with no DNA this cannot be confirmed. Germline CDR1 and CDR2: GTSNPN and SVGIG (reference sequence). The CDR3 runs to 14 residues. CDR3 region: CAWSWASGSSEQFF. The variable domain in full, with the rest retrieved from reference TRBV30 and TRBJ2-1, is SQTIHQWPATLVQPVGSPLSLECTVEGTSNPNLYWYRQAAGRGLQLLFYSVGIGQISSEVPQNLSASRPQDRQFILSSKKLLLSDSGFYLCAWSWASGSSEQFFGPGTRLTVL.

The genes are TRBV27 and TRBJ2-1; TCRdb's D gene call, TRBD1, goes unchecked for lack of DNA. The germline V gene has CDR1 MNHEY and CDR2 SMNVEV (reference sequence). There are 16 residues in the CDR3. Here the CDR3 reads CASSLSWDGPYNEQFF.

This clonotype is deemed medium-sized by its frequency. The rearrangement uses TRBV19 and TRBJ2-3; there is no DNA to check the TCRdb D call of TRBD2. Germline lookup yields CDR1 LNHDA and CDR2 SQIVND (reference sequence). The CDR3 length is 15 residues. The CDR3 spells CASSKRREGTDTQYF.

This chain joins TRBV30 and TRBJ2-5. This CDR3 comprises 13 residues. Germline lookup yields CDR1 GTSNPN and CDR2 SVGIG (reference sequence). The CDR3 sequence is CAWSFAYQETQYF.

V and J are TRBV5-4 and TRBJ2-3; the TCRdb call, TRBD2, lacks DNA for checking. The CDR3 spans 16 residues. The germline gives CDR1 SGHNT, CDR2 YYREEE (reference sequence). The CDR3 reads CASSSWTSGRARTQYF.

The chain uses TRBV27 and TRBJ2-7; the TCRdb D gene call, TRBD1, has no DNA to confirm it. This CDR3 comprises 15 residues. Germline-derived CDR1 and CDR2 are MNHEY and SMNVEV (reference sequence). The chain's CDR3 is CASSLRQGGAYEQYF.

The V gene is TRBV6-5, the J gene TRBJ2-1; TCRdb selects TRBD2, and the lack of DNA leaves this call unchecked. Germline CDR1 reads MNHEY; CDR2 reads SVGAGI. This CDR3 region has 19 residues. CDR3 loop: CASSKTISFLGLAGNEQFF.

The chain employs TRBV5-1 and TRBJ1-4. CDR3 length: 15 amino acids. Germline V gives CDR1 SGHRS, CDR2 YFSETQ. CDR3 sequence: CASSLSGSGNEKLFF. The complete variable domain, with remaining parts taken from reference TRBV5-1 and TRBJ1-4, reads KAGVTQTPRYLIKTRGQQVTLSCSPISGHRSVSWYQQTPGQGLQFLFEYFSETQRNKGNFPGRFSGRQFSNSRSEMNVSTLELGDSALYLCASSLSGSGNEKLFFGSGTQLSVL.

The chain joins TRBV15 to TRBJ1-1. The CDR3 contains 14 residues. Germline assignment: CDR1 LNHNV and CDR2 YYDKDF (reference sequence). This CDR3 reads CATSRDISQAEAFF.

The chain has TRBV19 and TRBJ1-2. Germline CDR1 and CDR2: LNHDA and SQIVND (reference sequence). The CDR3 spans 11 residues. CDR3 in amino acids: CASSIANGYTF.

V usage is TRBV18 and J usage is TRBJ2-2; TCRdb calls TRBD1, which cannot be checked without DNA. The CDR3 is made up of 17 amino acids. Per germline, CDR1 KGHSH and CDR2 LQKENI. The CDR3 region is CASSPSHGTGHTGELFF. The full variable domain, completed using reference TRBV18 and TRBJ2-2, is NAGVMQNPRHLVRRRGQEARLRCSPMKGHSHVYWYRQLPEEGLKFMVYLQKENIIDESGMPKERFSAEFPKEGPSILRIQQVVRGDSAAYFCASSPSHGTGHTGELFFGEGSRLTVL.

According to its frequency, this clonotype is medium-sized (0.01 to 0.1%). V is TRBV5-4 and J is TRBJ2-1; TCRdb selects TRBD2, and the lack of DNA leaves this call unchecked. Looked up from germline, CDR1 is SGHNT and CDR2 is YYREEE (reference sequence). The CDR3 spans 15 residues. CDR3 protein: CASSAAGDGYNEQFF.